This T cell receptor (beta chain) was recorded in a study of shared clonotypes between healthy human individuals. Sequencing was performed with immunoSEQ multiplex PCR; in TCRdb, only in-frame clones are kept and a portion is missing. This sample yields roughly 2.5 million clones, of which just over 90% are seen a single time; 0.13% to 0.15% belongs to the top ten. Study-wide results and caveats: Deeper or shallower sequencing was expected to change how clonotypes are shared among donors.

CDR1 is MNHEY and CDR2 is SVGAGI in the germline V gene. V lost 8 bases to trimming and J lost 3 bases, with 11 bases between them. The CDR3 totals 12 residues. In the case of this clone: Its antigen is currently unknown.

The clonotype was recovered from a man aged 18 to 30 in good health. The chain couples TRBV6-5 to TRBJ2-7, with D unresolved. The sequencing sample was made of naive CD4+ T cells sorted from blood. Documented subset: CD45RA+ positively selected. The CDR3 sequence: CASGLPLYEQYF. Written as DNA, the CDR3 is TGTGCCAGCGGCCTCCCTCTCTACGAGCAGTACTTC.